Sequencing of this T cell receptor beta chain was carried out in a study of monozygotic twins with inflammatory bowel disease. Study observations and caveats: Whereas healthy co-twins had higher TCRbeta diversity (inverse Simpson), IBD patients had lower diversity. Patient repertoire variability may have increased through differing immunosuppressive treatments.

From the 5' RACE reads, TCRdb lists one entry per CDR3 protein and no DNA. The sample yields a few hundred thousand distinct CDR3 sequences, of which the top ten take up around 2.6%. No sorting of T cells preceded isolation of total RNA from whole blood. Germline CDR1 SGHTA, CDR2 FQGNSA. The CDR3 consists of 14 residues. In regard to this clonotype: Antigen specificity is unknown.

The source is a human donor with ulcerative colitis or Crohn's disease, or a healthy co-twin of an affected twin (not recorded which). The V gene is TRBV7-2, the J gene TRBJ1-2; TCRdb outputs TRBD1, but without DNA this stays unchecked. Sequenced input: blood. The chain's CDR3 is CASSTRESNYGYTF.